Presented here are 27 T cell receptor beta chains from one specimen sequenced in a study of blood T cell repertoires in COVID-19. TCRdb's table, derived via immunoSEQ multiplex PCR, lists solely in-frame clones and lacks some. Of 150,000 to 200,000 clones listed, about 88% were seen once; the top ten hold roughly 1.9%. The sequencing sample was made of peripheral blood. The receptors come from a man aged 50-60 years who had recovered from COVID-19.

The V and J genes are TRBV7-3 and TRBJ2-1, with 10 bases matching TRBD2. J gave up 8 bases and V 5 bases, and 6 bases lay outside the gene matches. This CDR3 spans 14 amino acids. CDR1 is SGHTA, CDR2 FQGTGA, per germline. CDR3 nucleotides: TGTGCCAGCAGCCCGGCTAGCGGGAGCGATGAGCAGTTCTTC. It translates to CASSPASGSDEQFF.

V and J are TRBV2 and TRBJ1-1; D perhaps matches TRBD1 (5 bases). The CDR3 is 13 residues long. V was clipped by 7 bases and J by 2 bases, with 11 bases between them. Germline CDR1 is SNHLY and CDR2 is FYNNEI. DNA of the CDR3: TGTGCCAGCACGAGGGACTCTAACACTGAAGCTTTCTTT. Its protein product is CASTRDSNTEAFF.

V gene TRBV18 combines with J gene TRBJ1-1; D not resolved. V was clipped by 0 bases and J by 1 base, with 6 bases between them. The CDR3 consists of 14 residues. The germline CDR1 and CDR2 sequences are KGHSH and LQKENI. The CDR3 spells CASSPPASNTEAFF. Here the CDR3 DNA reads TGTGCCAGCTCACCACCAGCCTCGAACACTGAAGCTTTCTTT.

The chain has TRBV18 and TRBJ2-5; 8 bases are a match to TRBD1. Germline CDR1 is KGHSH and CDR2 is LQKENI. Trimming cost V 2 bases and J 6 bases; bases outside gene matches: 8. The CDR3 is 15 residues long. The CDR3 sequence: CASSPAQGVRKTQYF. CDR3 nucleotides: TGTGCCAGCTCACCAGCACAGGGGGTAAGGAAGACCCAGTACTTC.

This chain uses TRBV28 with TRBJ1-2; 8 bases are shared with TRBD1. Germline V lookup: CDR1 MDHEN, CDR2 SYDVKM. This CDR3 is built from 13 residues. V shed 5 bases and J 7 bases; nucleotides not matched to a gene: 6. CDR3 nucleotides: TGTGCCAGCAGTCGGGACAGGAACAGTGGCTACACCTTC. Encoded protein: CASSRDRNSGYTF.

This clone was seen only a few times. This chain joins TRBV20-1 and TRBJ1-1; D gene ambiguous. Germline-derived CDR1 and CDR2 are DFQATT and SNEGSKA (reference sequence). CDR3 length: 11 amino acids. The CDR3 DNA is TGCAGCCAATTTGAGGACACTGAAGCTTTCTTT. It encodes CSQFEDTEAFF.

This clone has a single count. V gene TRBV7-2 combines with J gene TRBJ1-1; TRBD1 aligns across 9 bases. The CDR3 length is 13 residues. V shed 6 bases, J shed 11 bases, and the junction held 10 bases outside the gene matches. From germline, CDR1 is SGHTA and CDR2 FQGNSA. CDR3 DNA: TGTGCCAGCAGTTCGCGACAGGGGGTATATGCTTTCTTT. Protein product: CASSSRQGVYAFF. The entire variable domain, with the rest obtained from reference TRBV7-2 and TRBJ1-1, is as follows: GAGVSQSPSNKVTEKGKDVELRCDPISGHTALYWYRQSLGQGLEFLIYFQGNSAPDKSGLPSDRFSAERTGGSVSTLTIQRTQQEDSAVYLCASSSRQGVYAFFGQGTRLTVV.

This chain uses TRBV7-2 with TRBJ1-6, with D possibly being TRBD1 (5 bases). CDR1 and CDR2 (germline): SGHTA, FQGNSA. The CDR3 extends over 20 amino acids. The V end was cut by 0 bases, the J end by 0 bases, with 18 bases between. CDR3 amino acids: CASSLAHRRVISSYNSPLHF. For the CDR3, the DNA is TGTGCCAGCAGCTTAGCTCATCGCAGGGTTATTAGCTCCTATAATTCACCCCTCCACTTT. Combining the CDR3 with reference TRBV7-2 and TRBJ1-6 gives the whole variable domain GAGVSQSPSNKVTEKGKDVELRCDPISGHTALYWYRQSLGQGLEFLIYFQGNSAPDKSGLPSDRFSAERTGGSVSTLTIQRTQQEDSAVYLCASSLAHRRVISSYNSPLHFGNGTRLTVT.

The genes are TRBV5-1 and TRBJ2-2, with TRBD2 matching over 13 bases. This CDR3 has 19 amino acids. V lost 3 bases to trimming and J lost 6 bases; unmatched junction nucleotides: 14. Germline V CDR1 and CDR2: SGHRS, YFSETQ. The CDR3 coding sequence is TGCGCCAGCAGCTCCCTGACCCCGGGGACTAGCGGGATGGCCGGGGAGCTGTTTTTT. The encoded protein is CASSSLTPGTSGMAGELFF.

V and J are TRBV28 and TRBJ1-4; D is uncertain. Germline loops: CDR1 MDHEN, CDR2 SYDVKM. V was clipped by 1 base and J by 5 bases, with 20 bases between them. The CDR3 is 18 residues long. The DNA of the CDR3 is TGTGCCAGCAGTTTATTATCTGCCTTTGGCGGCCGGAATGAAAAACTGTTTTTT. Its protein product is CASSLLSAFGGRNEKLFF.

This clone has only one observation. The rearrangement links TRBV10-3 to TRBJ2-1, with 7 bases identical to TRBD1. Germline-derived CDR1 and CDR2 are ENHRY and SYGVKD. The CDR3 consists of 15 residues. The J segment lost 8 bases and the V segment lost 3 bases, leaving 10 bases of the junction unmatched. The CDR3 region has the DNA TGTGCCATCAGTGAACGGGACAGCTTATCCTATGAGCAGTTCTTC. It encodes CAISERDSLSYEQFF.

The V and J genes are TRBV12-3 or TRBV12-4 and TRBJ2-3, with D maybe TRBD1 (5 bases). With 2 bases removed from V and 5 bases from J, the gap between germline ends came to 5 bases. The CDR3 runs 12 residues. The CDR3 protein is CASSLRGDTQYF. The CDR3 nucleotides read TGTGCCAGCAGTTTAAGGGGAGATACGCAGTATTTT.

Only a few counts were recorded for this clone. This chain connects TRBV5-6 to TRBJ1-2; 11 bases align to TRBD1. CDR1 is SGHDT and CDR2 is YYEEEE in the germline V gene. The length of the CDR3 is 16 residues. V gave up 5 bases and J gave up 3 bases; unmatched junction bases: 9. The CDR3 bases are TGTGCCAGCAGTCCGGACAGGGGGCGCAGGCACTATGGCTACACCTTC. As protein: CASSPDRGRRHYGYTF.

The chain couples TRBV19 to TRBJ2-7, with 11 nucleotides matching TRBD1. This CDR3 contains 14 residues. Germline V CDR1 and CDR2: LNHDA, SQIVND (reference sequence). V gave up 9 bases and J gave up 4 bases; unmatched junction bases: 8. CDR3 amino acids: CASTWGTGGYEQYF. The CDR3 DNA follows: TGTGCCAGCACGTGGGGGACAGGGGGATACGAGCAGTACTTC.

Details on this clone: The junction differs from germline at one of its ends, possibly a read error. The genes are TRBV29-1 and TRBJ1-1; 10 positions agree with TRBD1. The germline V gene encodes CDR1 SQVTM and CDR2 ANQGSEA. The CDR3 extends over 12 amino acids. In nucleotides, the CDR3 is TGCAGCGTTGTAAGCGCGGGACAGGGGTTCTACTTT. It is translated as CSVVSAGQGFYF.

This chain connects TRBV5-1 to TRBJ2-7; 7 bases are shared with TRBD1. The CDR3 has 13 amino acids. Germline values: CDR1 SGHRS, CDR2 YFSETQ. After removal of 0 bases from V and 5 bases from J, the junction contained 2 bases not matched to a gene. The CDR3 DNA follows: TGCGCCAGCAGCTTGGGGGACAGAGACGAGCAGTACTTC. Translated, it gives CASSLGDRDEQYF.

This sequence joins TRBV30 and TRBJ2-7, with 12 bases aligning to TRBD2. The CDR3 is 15 amino acids. Germline V gene lookup returns CDR1 GTSNPN and CDR2 SVGIG (reference sequence). The V gene end was trimmed by 2 bases and the J gene end by 1 base; junction bases not matched to a gene: 3. Written as DNA, the CDR3 is TGTGCCTGGAGTACGGGACTAGCGGGTTCCTACGAGCAGTACTTC. Translating gives CAWSTGLAGSYEQYF.

The chain has TRBV5-4 and TRBJ1-6; no clear D. The CDR3 has 15 residues. Per germline, CDR1 SGHNT and CDR2 YYREEE (reference sequence). The germline V and J ends were trimmed by 4 bases and 7 bases, with 15 bases remaining between them. CDR3 protein: CASSRREGGNSPLHF. CDR3 nucleotides: TGTGCCAGCAGCCGACGAGAGGGCGGGAATTCACCCCTCCACTTT.

The chain uses TRBV5-4 and TRBJ1-1, with D perhaps matching TRBD1 (6 bases). The germline V gene has CDR1 SGHNT and CDR2 YYREEE (reference sequence). Trimming pared 0 bases from V and 5 bases from J, leaving 14 bases between. The CDR3 sequence is 15 residues long. DNA of the CDR3: TGTGCCAGCAGCTTGGGTCTGGGGGCAGGGACTGAAGCTTTCTTT. Its protein product is CASSLGLGAGTEAFF.

The gene calls are TRBV19 and TRBJ1-1; TRBD1 matches 12 bases. The CDR3 spans 15 residues. Germline CDR1 reads LNHDA; CDR2 reads SQIVND (reference sequence). The V and J ends lost 9 bases and 7 bases, in that order; junction bases with no gene match: 12. In DNA, the CDR3 is TGTGCCAGGACTCCGGGACAGGGGGCCGTCTTTGAAGCTTTCTTT. Amino acid sequence: CARTPGQGAVFEAFF. Full variable domain (outside the CDR3, taken from reference TRBV19 and TRBJ1-1): DGGITQSPKYLFRKEGQNVTLSCEQNLNHDAMYWYRQDPGQGLRLIYYSQIVNDFQKGDIAEGYSVSREKKESFPLTVTSAQKNPTAFYLCARTPGQGAVFEAFFGQGTRLTVV.

The V gene is TRBV7-6, the J gene TRBJ2-2; TRBD1 agrees at 9 bases. From germline, CDR1 is SGHVS and CDR2 FNYEAQ. The J segment lost 4 bases and the V segment lost 5 bases, leaving 8 bases of the junction unmatched. The CDR3 has 16 amino acids. The CDR3 nucleotides read TGTGCCAGCAGCCTGGGGACAGGGACGGTCACCGGGGAGCTGTTTTTT. This gives the protein CASSLGTGTVTGELFF.

V and J are TRBV9 and TRBJ2-1; tentatively, D is TRBD1 (6 bases). V was cut by 0 bases and J by 15 bases, with 16 bases left in between. Per the germline V gene, CDR1 is SGDLS and CDR2 is YYNGEE. This CDR3 spans 13 amino acids. The CDR3 DNA sequence: TGTGCCAGCAGCGTAGCTGGCAGGGGTGATCTGTTCTTC. It codes for CASSVAGRGDLFF.

This clone was recorded once. J is TRBJ1-1 and V is TRBV5-4, with D maybe TRBD1 (6 bases). V dropped 4 bases and J dropped 1 base, with 11 bases sitting between them. Germline CDR1 reads SGHNT; CDR2 reads YYREEE (reference sequence). The CDR3 is 14 residues long. CDR3 loop: CASSEGHKNTEAFF. The CDR3 DNA follows: TGTGCCAGCAGCGAGGGACATAAGAACACTGAAGCTTTCTTT.

The chain has TRBV7-2 and TRBJ1-5; 7 bases align to TRBD1. This CDR3 is built from 15 residues. Germline CDR1 reads SGHTA; CDR2 reads FQGNSA. V shed 3 bases and J 7 bases; nucleotides not matched to a gene: 9. CDR3: CASSLVGQVRQPQHF. For the CDR3, the DNA is TGTGCCAGCAGCTTGGTAGGACAGGTCCGGCAGCCCCAGCATTTT. Full variable domain (remainder filled in from reference TRBV7-2 and TRBJ1-5): GAGVSQSPSNKVTEKGKDVELRCDPISGHTALYWYRQSLGQGLEFLIYFQGNSAPDKSGLPSDRFSAERTGGSVSTLTIQRTQQEDSAVYLCASSLVGQVRQPQHFGDGTRLSIL.

The chain links TRBV6-8 to TRBJ2-1; tentative D call: TRBD1 (5 bases). Germline V lookup: CDR1 MNHGY, CDR2 SAAAGT. The CDR3 contains 15 residues. Between the trimmed V and J ends, which lost 2 bases and 6 bases, there was a span of 14 bases. The CDR3 DNA reads TGTGCCAGCAGTTACAGGGGATGGTGGATCAATGAGCAGTTCTTC. Protein sequence: CASSYRGWWINEQFF.

CDR3 coding DNA: TGTGCCAGTAGTTCTTCCCGACAGGGCGAGGCTGAAAAACTGTTTTTT. Amino acid sequence: CASSSSRQGEAEKLFF. The chain is built from TRBV19 and TRBJ1-4, with TRBD1 matching over 7 bases. Germline V CDR1 and CDR2: LNHDA, SQIVND (reference sequence). The CDR3 is 16 amino acids. Trimming at V came to 5 bases and at J to 7 bases, leaving 13 bases not matched to a gene.

This chain joins TRBV6-6 and TRBJ2-2, with TRBD2 matching over 7 bases. The V gene end was trimmed by 2 bases and the J gene end by 6 bases; junction bases not matched to a gene: 3. The CDR3 consists of 14 residues. The germline V gene has CDR1 MNHNY and CDR2 SVGAGI (reference sequence). CDR3 in amino acids: CASSYGGRAGELFF. CDR3 DNA: TGTGCCAGCAGTTACGGGGGGAGGGCCGGGGAGCTGTTTTTT.